This T cell receptor beta chain originates from a study of tumor-infiltrating lymphocytes in primary liver carcinoma. General study results and limits: Relative to blood, tumors carried a significantly larger fraction of the repertoire in their top 250 clones (p = 0.039).

The investigators made TCR beta cDNA from about 510 ng total RNA, using a constant-region primer. Three nested multiplex PCR rounds, a slightly modified ARM-PCR, produced the libraries for TCR beta. TCRdb passed the multiplex PCR reads through MiXCR, listing each CDR3 protein once. Counted here are 120,000 or so distinct CDR3 sequences, 50% to 65% occurring once; the ten biggest clones make up over 7%. In regard to this clonotype: Its antigen is undetermined. The conserved phenylalanine or tryptophan is not found at the CDR3 terminus, so this likely reflects a read error.

Co-extraction of both nucleic acids (RNA and DNA) used 20-30 mg of unsorted bulk tissue. Sequencing was performed on liver tumor tissue from sampling region 1. Sample subset: tumor region T1, superior pole. The receptor's source is a woman aged 60 to 75 with primary liver carcinoma and hepatitis B virus infection.

The CDR3 sequence: CSVVSGGNTIYY. CDR3 in DNA: TGTAGCGTTGTTTCGGGGGGAAACACCATATATTAT. The rearrangement uses TRBV29-1 and TRBJ1-3; no firm D call. Germline V gene lookup returns CDR1 SQVTM and CDR2 ANQGSEA. This CDR3 is built from 12 residues.